Listed below are T cell receptor beta chains from one sample, sequenced in a study of CD8+ T cells in alopecia areata. Profiled with immunoSEQ multiplex PCR; TCRdb holds only in-frame clones, not every one. The data contain about 150,000 clones, around 55% of them singletons. Sequencing was carried out using CD4+ T cells sorted from blood. The source of these receptors is a human donor in good health. The CDR3 runs from the conserved cysteine through the conserved F or W. The D gene is left open where the match is weak. Size is omitted from some rows. Given values are once, few, many or a class for expanded clones.

TRBJ1-1 few . 17 TRBV5-4 TGTGCCAGCAGCCGCAGGGTAGGAGGGCCTATGAACACTGAAGCTTTCTTT CASSRRVGGPMNTEAFF
TRBJ2-5 . . 13 TRBV23-1 TGCGCCAGCAGTAGGGTATTATTAGAGACCCAGTACTTC CASSRVLLETQYF
TRBJ2-7 few . 14 TRBV27 TGTGCCAGTCGCCCACGATCTCCTTCCTACGAGCAGTACTTC CASRPRSPSYEQYF
TRBJ2-2 few TRBD2 18 TRBV18 TGTGCCAGCTCACCTCCGGGACTAGCGGGAGCGAACACCGGGGAGCTGTTTTTT CASSPPGLAGANTGELFF
TRBJ2-1 . . 16 TRBV7-2 TGTGCCAGCAGCTTACAGTTCGTGAGGGCCTACAATGAGCAGTTCTTC CASSLQFVRAYNEQFF
TRBJ1-3 . . 15 TRBV29-1 TGCAGCGTTGACCTTCGTCCAGGCTCTGGAAACACCATATATTTT CSVDLRPGSGNTIYF
TRBJ2-3 . . 16 TRBV7-8 TGTGCCAGCAGCTCCCCGGGCCGTCCTCCGACAGATACGCAGTATTTT CASSSPGRPPTDTQYF
TRBJ2-5 . . 15 TRBV11-2 TGTGCCAGCAGCTTAGGCGTGGGGTCCCGAGAGACCCAGTACTTC CASSLGVGSRETQYF
TRBJ2-7 . . 13 TRBV7-3 TGTGCCAGCAGCTTAGAGCCGGTCCACGAGCAGTACTTC CASSLEPVHEQYF
TRBJ2-5 few TRBD2 14 TRBV29-1 TGCAGCGCTAGAGCGGGAGGGCTCCAAGAGACCCAGTACTTC CSARAGGLQETQYF
TRBJ2-7 once TRBD2 17 TRBV7-2 TGTGCCAGCAGCCTGCGGGGGACTAGCGGGAGGGTGTACGAGCAGTACTTC CASSLRGTSGRVYEQYF
TRBJ2-3 . . 12 TRBV2 TGTGCCAGCCGGCCATTAAGTAATACGCAGTATTTT CASRPLSNTQYF
TRBJ1-1 . . 15 TRBV14 TGTGCCAGCAGCCAAGGGGCGGGGGGCCTCACTGAAGCTTTCTTT CASSQGAGGLTEAFF
TRBJ1-1 . . 11 TRBV29-1 TGCAGCGTTGAAGCAGGGACCGAAGCTTTCTTT CSVEAGTEAFF
TRBJ1-5 few . 15 TRBV7-9 TGTGCCAGCAGCTCGGCCGCCGCTCGGGGTCAGCCCCAGCATTTT CASSSAAARGQPQHF
TRBJ2-3 . TRBD2 14 TRBV5-1 TGCGCCAGCAGCGTAACTAGCGGGACCGATACGCAGTATTTT CASSVTSGTDTQYF
TRBJ1-2 once TRBD1 16 TRBV30 TGTGCCTGGAGGGATTTTGGATCAGGGGGCAGGAATGGCTACACCTTC CAWRDFGSGGRNGYTF
TRBJ1-1 . TRBD1 14 TRBV7-2 TGTGCCAGCAGCCTGAATTACAGGGGCTCTGAAGCTTTCTTT CASSLNYRGSEAFF
TRBJ1-6 few TRBD1 15 TRBV2 TGTGCCAGCAGCGGACAGGGGTTAGGAGGTTCACCCCTCCACTTT CASSGQGLGGSPLHF
TRBJ1-1 . TRBD1 12 TRBV29-1 TGCAGCGTTGGTGAGTGGACAGGGGAAGCTTTCTTT CSVGEWTGEAFF
TRBJ2-5 few . 12 TRBV29-1 TGCAGCGCCGTGGGAGTTCAAGAGACCCAGTACTTC CSAVGVQETQYF
TRBJ1-5 . . 14 TRBV10-3 TGTGCCATCAGTGAGTCGAATGCGGCACAGCCCCAGCATTTT CAISESNAAQPQHF
TRBJ1-2 . . 9 TRBV29-1 TGCAGCGTTGCGGATGGCTACACCTTC CSVADGYTF
TRBJ1-2 . . 12 TRBV5-1 TGCGCCAGCTCCGTGGGGCCCTATGGCTACACCTTC CASSVGPYGYTF
TRBJ2-4 . TRBD2 15 TRBV29-1 TGCAGCGTTCGGATGGGAGTAGCGGGGCCAAACATTCAGTACTTC CSVRMGVAGPNIQYF
TRBJ2-2 few TRBD2 14 TRBV29-1 TGCAGCGGCCAACTAGCGGGAGGGGTCGGGGAGCTGTTTTTT CSGQLAGGVGELFF
TRBJ1-2 . . 11 TRBV21-1 TGTGCCAGCAGCTCTCCCAGGGGTTACACCTTC CASSSPRGYTF
TRBJ2-3 . TRBD2 15 TRBV15 TGTGCCACCAGCGGATGGACTAGCGGGATAGATACGCAGTATTTT CATSGWTSGIDTQYF
TRBJ2-3 . TRBD1 15 TRBV27 TGTGCCAGCAGTCCCAAGGACAGGGGTTGGGATACGCAGTATTTT CASSPKDRGWDTQYF
TRBJ1-5 . . 13 TRBV29-1 TGCAGCGTTCTAGAAGGCCCCAATCAGCCCCAGCATTTT CSVLEGPNQPQHF
TRBJ2-2 . TRBD2 17 TRBV7-2 TGTGCCAGCAGCTTACCCAGCGGGAGGGCAAAAACCGGGGAGCTGTTTTTT CASSLPSGRAKTGELFF
TRBJ1-5 few . 12 TRBV28 TGTGCCAGCAGTTTAGGTGTTCAGCCCCAGCATTTT CASSLGVQPQHF
TRBJ2-7 few . 15 TRBV4-1 TGCGCCAGCAGCCAATTTCCAGGGCTTTCATACGAGCAGTACTTC CASSQFPGLSYEQYF
TRBJ1-5 . . 11 TRBV6-5 TGTGCCAGCAGTCCGCATCAGCCCCAGCATTTT CASSPHQPQHF
TRBJ2-1 . TRBD2 16 TRBV29-1 TGCAGCGTTGTGCCTAGCGGGAGCATAACATACAATGAGCAGTTCTTC CSVVPSGSITYNEQFF
TRBJ2-2 . TRBD1 15 TRBV7-8 TGTGCCAGCAGCCACGGACAGGGCTTCACCGGGGAGCTGTTTTTT CASSHGQGFTGELFF